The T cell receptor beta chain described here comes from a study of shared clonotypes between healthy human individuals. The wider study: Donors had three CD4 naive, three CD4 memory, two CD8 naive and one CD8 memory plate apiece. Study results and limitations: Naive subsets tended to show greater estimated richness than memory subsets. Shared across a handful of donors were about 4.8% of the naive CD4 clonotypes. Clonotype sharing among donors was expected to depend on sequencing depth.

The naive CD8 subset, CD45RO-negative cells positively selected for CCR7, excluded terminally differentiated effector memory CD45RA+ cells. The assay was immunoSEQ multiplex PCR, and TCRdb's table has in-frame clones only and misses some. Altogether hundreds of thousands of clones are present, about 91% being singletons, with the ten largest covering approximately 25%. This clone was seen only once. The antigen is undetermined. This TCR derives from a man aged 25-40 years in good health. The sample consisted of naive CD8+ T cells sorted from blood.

The CDR3 DNA is TGTGCCAGCAGCCTGGGGACTAGCGGGAGTGGTGCTACGCAGTATTTT. Its protein product is CASSLGTSGSGATQYF. The V gene is TRBV9, the J gene TRBJ2-3, with 14 bases aligning to TRBD2. The length of the CDR3 is 16 residues. Germline loops: CDR1 SGDLS, CDR2 YYNGEE. The ends lost 4 bases at V and 8 bases at J; junction bases unmatched: 9.